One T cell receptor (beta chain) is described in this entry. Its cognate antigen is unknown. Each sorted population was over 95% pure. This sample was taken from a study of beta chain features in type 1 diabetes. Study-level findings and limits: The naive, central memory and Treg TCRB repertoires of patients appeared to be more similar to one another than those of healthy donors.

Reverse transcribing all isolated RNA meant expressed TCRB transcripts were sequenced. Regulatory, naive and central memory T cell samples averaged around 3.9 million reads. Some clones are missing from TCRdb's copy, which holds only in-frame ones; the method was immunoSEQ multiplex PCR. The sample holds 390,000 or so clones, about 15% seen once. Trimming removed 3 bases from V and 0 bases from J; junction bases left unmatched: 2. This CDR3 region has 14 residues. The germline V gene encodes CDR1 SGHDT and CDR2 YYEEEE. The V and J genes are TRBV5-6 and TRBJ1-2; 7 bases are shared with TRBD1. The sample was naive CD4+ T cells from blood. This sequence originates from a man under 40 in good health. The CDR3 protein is CASSWGQTNYGYTF. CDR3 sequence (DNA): TGTGCCAGCAGCTGGGGACAGACTAACTATGGCTACACCTTC.